The entry below describes one TCR beta chain. Antigen specificity is unknown. This sample was included in a study of shared clonotypes between healthy human individuals. Study overall: Donors had three CD4 naive, three CD4 memory, two CD8 naive and one CD8 memory plate apiece.

Study-wide results and caveats: Naive subsets typically showed greater estimated richness than memory subsets. The study sampled only blood, and tissue repertoires likely differ.

CDR1 and CDR2 from the germline V gene are SGDLS and YYNGEE. V was pared by 0 bases and J by 4 bases, with 16 bases of the junction left unmatched. The length of the CDR3 is 19 residues. In the source study's methods: ImmunoSEQ only sent back junction sequences with no quality scores, so filtering was done differently. Generated by immunoSEQ multiplex PCR, the TCRdb table keeps only in-frame clones and is missing some. V and J calls and clone size are copied from that table; D and trimming were computed from the DNA. The table shows under 2,000,000 clones, with about 95% occurring only once. Selected positively for CCR7 and CD45RO-negative, naive CD8 cells excluded terminally differentiated effector memory CD45RA+ cells.

This TCR was sampled from a man younger than 35 in good health. The rearrangement links TRBV9 to TRBJ2-3, with 8 bases identical to TRBD1. The sequencing input was naive CD8+ T cells sorted from blood. The CDR3 spells CASSVGALRAPQGADTQYF. CDR3 in DNA: TGTGCCAGCAGCGTAGGGGCCCTAAGGGCCCCACAGGGGGCAGATACGCAGTATTTT.